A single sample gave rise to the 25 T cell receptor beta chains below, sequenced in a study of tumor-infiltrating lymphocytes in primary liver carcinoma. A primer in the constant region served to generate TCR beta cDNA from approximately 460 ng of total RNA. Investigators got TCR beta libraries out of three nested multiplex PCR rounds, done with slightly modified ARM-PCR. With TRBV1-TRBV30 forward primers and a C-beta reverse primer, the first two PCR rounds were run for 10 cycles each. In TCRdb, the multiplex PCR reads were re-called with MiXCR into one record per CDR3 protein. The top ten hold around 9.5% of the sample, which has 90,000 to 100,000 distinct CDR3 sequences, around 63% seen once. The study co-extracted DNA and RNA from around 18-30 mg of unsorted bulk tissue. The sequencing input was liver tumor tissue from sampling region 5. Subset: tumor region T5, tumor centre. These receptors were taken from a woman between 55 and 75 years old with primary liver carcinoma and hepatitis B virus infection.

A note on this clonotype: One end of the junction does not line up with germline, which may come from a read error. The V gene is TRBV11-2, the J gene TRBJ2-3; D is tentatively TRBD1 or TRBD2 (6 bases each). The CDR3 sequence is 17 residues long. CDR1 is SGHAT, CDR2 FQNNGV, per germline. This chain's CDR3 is CASGLGGLTYTSDTQYF. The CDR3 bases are TGTGCCAGCGGCTTAGGGGGACTGACATACACGTCAGATACGCAGTATTTT.

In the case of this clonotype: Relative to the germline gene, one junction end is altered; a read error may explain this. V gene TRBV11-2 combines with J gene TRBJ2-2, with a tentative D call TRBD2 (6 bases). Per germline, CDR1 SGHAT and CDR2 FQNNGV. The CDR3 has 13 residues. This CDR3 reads CASSLDGTGELLF. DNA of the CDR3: TGTGCCAGTAGCTTAGATGGGACTGGGGAGCTGCTTTTT.

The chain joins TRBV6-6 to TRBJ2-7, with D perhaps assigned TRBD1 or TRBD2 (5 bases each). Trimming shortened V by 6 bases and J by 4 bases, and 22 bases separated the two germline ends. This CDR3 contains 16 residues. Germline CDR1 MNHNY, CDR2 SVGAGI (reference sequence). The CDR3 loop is CASRNRDLRESYEQYF. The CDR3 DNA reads TGTGCCAGCAGAAACCGGGACCTCCGAGAAAGTTACGAGCAGTACTTC.

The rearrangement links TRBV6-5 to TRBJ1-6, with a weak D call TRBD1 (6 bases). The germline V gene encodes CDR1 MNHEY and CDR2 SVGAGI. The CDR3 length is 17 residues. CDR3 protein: CTTHPRTVSSYNSPLHF. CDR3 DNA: TGTACCACCCACCCCCGGACAGTGAGCTCCTATAATTCACCCCTCCACTTT.

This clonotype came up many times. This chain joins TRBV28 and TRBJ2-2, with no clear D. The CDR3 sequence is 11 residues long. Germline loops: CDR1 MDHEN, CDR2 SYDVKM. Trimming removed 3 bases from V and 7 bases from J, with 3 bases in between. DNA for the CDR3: TGTGCCAGCAGTTTGTACGGGGAGCTGTTTTTT. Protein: CASSLYGELFF. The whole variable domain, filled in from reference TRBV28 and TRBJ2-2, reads DVKVTQSSRYLVKRTGEKVFLECVQDMDHENMFWYRQDPGLGLRLIYFSYDVKMKEKGDIPEGYSVSREKKERFSLILESASTNQTSMYLCASSLYGELFFGEGSRLTVL.

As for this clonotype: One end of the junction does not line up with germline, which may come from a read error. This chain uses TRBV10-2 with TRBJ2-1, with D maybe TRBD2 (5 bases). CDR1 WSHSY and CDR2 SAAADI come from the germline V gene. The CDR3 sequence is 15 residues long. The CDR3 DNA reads TGCACCAGCAGTGAGTCGTCGATCGGGAAGGGTGAGCAGTTCTTC. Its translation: CTSSESSIGKGEQFF.

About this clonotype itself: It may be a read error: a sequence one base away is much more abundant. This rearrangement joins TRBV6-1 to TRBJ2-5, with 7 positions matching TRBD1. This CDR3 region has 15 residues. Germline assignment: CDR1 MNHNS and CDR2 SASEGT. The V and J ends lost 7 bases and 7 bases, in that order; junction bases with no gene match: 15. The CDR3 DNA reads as TGTGCCAGCACCCACCTGGGCGAGGGGGCGGTGACCCAGTACTTC. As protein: CASTHLGEGAVTQYF.

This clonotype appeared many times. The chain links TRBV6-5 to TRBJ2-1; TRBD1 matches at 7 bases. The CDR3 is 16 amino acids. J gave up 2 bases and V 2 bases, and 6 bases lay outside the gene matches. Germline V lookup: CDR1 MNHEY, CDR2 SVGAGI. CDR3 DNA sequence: TGTGCCAGCAGTTACCAAAAGACAGGGACCTACAATGAGCAGTTCTTC. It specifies CASSYQKTGTYNEQFF.

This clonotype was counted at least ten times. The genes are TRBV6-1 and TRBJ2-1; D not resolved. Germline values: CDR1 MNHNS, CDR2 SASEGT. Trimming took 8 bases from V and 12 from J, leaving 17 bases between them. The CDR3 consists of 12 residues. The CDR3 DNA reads TGTGCCAGCCTGCTCGGGTCGGGTGGGCAGTTCTTC. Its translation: CASLLGSGGQFF.

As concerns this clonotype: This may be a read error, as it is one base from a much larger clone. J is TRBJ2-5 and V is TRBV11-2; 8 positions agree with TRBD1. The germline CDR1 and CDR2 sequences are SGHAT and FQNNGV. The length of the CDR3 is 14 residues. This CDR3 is CASSSRTGQDTQYF. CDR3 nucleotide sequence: TGTGCCAGCAGCTCCCGGACAGGGCAAGATACCCAGTACTTC.

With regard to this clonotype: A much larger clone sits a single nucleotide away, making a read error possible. CDR3 protein: CASSPSVETYNEQFF. The CDR3 coding sequence is TGTGCCAGCTCACCTTCAGTGGAAACCTACAATGAGCAGTTCTTC. The chain recombines TRBV18 with TRBJ2-1; D ambiguous. V lost 3 bases to trimming and J lost 2 bases, with 11 bases between them. CDR3 length equals 15 residues. CDR1 is KGHSH and CDR2 is LQKENI in the germline V gene.

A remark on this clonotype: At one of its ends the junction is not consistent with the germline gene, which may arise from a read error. This chain's CDR3 is CASSLASRNSGENYLTDMQYF. The CDR3 DNA sequence: TGTGCCAGCAGCTTAGCGTCGCGGAACAGTGGGGAAAACTACCTCACAGATATGCAGTATTTT. The chain couples TRBV7-9 to TRBJ2-3; D uncertain. The CDR3 consists of 21 residues. Germline V lookup: CDR1 SEHNR, CDR2 FQNEAQ (reference sequence).

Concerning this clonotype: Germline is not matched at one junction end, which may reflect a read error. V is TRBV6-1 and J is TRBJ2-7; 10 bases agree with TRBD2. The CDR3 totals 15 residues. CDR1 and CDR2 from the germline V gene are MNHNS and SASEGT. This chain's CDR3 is CAGSALAGENYEHYF. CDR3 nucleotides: TGTGCCGGCAGTGCTCTAGCGGGAGAAAACTACGAGCATTACTTC.

CDR3 in amino acids: CASSSLAGTYNEQFF. The CDR3 coding sequence is TGTGCCAGCAGTTCCCTAGCGGGAACCTACAATGAGCAGTTCTTC. The gene calls are TRBV2 and TRBJ2-1, with 9 bases lining up with TRBD2. The CDR3 spans 15 residues. Germline CDR1 is SNHLY and CDR2 is FYNNEI. The trim removed 5 bases at V and 2 bases at J, leaving 4 bases unmatched.

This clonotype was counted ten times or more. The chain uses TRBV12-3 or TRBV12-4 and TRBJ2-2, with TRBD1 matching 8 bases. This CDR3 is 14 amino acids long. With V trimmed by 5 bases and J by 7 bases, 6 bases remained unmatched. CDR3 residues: CASSRQGTGGELFF. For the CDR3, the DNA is TGTGCCAGCAGTAGACAGGGGACTGGCGGGGAGCTGTTTTTT.

CDR3 in DNA: TGTGCCAGCAGTTACTCTCTGACTAGTCTAAACACCGGGGAGCTGTTTTTT. This gives the protein CASSYSLTSLNTGELFF. The chain uses TRBV6-5 and TRBJ2-2, with a possible D match to TRBD2 (6 bases). The CDR3 has 17 amino acids. Trimming removed 0 bases at V and 2 bases at J, with 13 bases between. Germline CDR1 MNHEY, CDR2 SVGAGI.

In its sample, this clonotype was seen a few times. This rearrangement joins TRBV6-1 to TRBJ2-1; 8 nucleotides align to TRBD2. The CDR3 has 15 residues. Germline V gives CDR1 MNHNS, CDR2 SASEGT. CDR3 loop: CTSGREAGDYNEQFF. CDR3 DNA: TGTACTAGCGGACGAGAGGCGGGTGACTACAATGAGCAGTTCTTC.

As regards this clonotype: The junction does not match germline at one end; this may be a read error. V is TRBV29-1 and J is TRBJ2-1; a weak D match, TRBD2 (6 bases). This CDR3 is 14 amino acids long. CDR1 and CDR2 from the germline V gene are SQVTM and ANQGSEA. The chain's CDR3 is CSGRTWRPYDEQFF. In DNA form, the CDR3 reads TGCAGTGGGAGGACATGGCGACCCTACGATGAGCAGTTCTTC.

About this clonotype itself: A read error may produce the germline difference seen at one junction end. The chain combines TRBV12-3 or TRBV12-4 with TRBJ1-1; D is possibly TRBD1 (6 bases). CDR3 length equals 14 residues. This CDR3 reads CASRHMGARTEAFF. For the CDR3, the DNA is TGTGCCAGCAGGCACATGGGGGCACGGACTGAAGCCTTCTTT.

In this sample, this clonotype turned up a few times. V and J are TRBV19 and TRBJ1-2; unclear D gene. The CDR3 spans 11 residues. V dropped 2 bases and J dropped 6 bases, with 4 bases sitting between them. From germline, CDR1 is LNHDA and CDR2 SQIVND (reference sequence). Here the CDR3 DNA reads TGTGCCAGTAGTATATTCGATGGCTACACCTTC. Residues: CASSIFDGYTF.

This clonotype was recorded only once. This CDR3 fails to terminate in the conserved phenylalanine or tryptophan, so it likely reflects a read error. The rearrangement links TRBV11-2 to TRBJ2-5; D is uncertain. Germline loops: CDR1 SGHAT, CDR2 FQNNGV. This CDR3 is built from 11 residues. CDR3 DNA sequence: TGTATCAGTAAGAATACAGAGACCCAGTACTTA. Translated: CISKNTETQYL.

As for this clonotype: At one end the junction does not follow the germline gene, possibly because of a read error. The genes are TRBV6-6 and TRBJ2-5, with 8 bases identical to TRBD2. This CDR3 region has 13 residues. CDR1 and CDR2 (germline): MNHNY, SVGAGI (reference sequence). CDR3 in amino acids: CVSSYSGGETQYF. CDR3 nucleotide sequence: TGTGTCAGCAGTTACTCGGGGGGGGAGACCCAGTATTTC.

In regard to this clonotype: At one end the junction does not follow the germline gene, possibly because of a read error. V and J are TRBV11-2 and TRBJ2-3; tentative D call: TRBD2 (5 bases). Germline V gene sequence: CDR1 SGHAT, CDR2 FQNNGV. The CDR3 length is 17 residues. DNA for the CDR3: TGTGCCAGCGGCTTAGTAATGGGGAGAAGGAGCACAGATACACAGTATTTT. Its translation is CASGLVMGRRSTDTQYF. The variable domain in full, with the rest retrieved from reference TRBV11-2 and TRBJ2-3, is EAGVAQSPRYKIIEKRQSVAFWCNPISGHATLYWYQQILGQGPKLLIQFQNNGVVDDSQLPKDRFSAERLKGVDSTLKIQPAKLEDSAVYLCASGLVMGRRSTDTQYFGPGTRLTVL.

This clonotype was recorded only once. In nucleotides, the CDR3 is TGTGCCAGCTTGGGACTAGCGGGTATCTACAATGAGCAGTTCTTC. Encoded protein: CASLGLAGIYNEQFF. The V gene is TRBV12-3 or TRBV12-4, the J gene TRBJ2-1; 12 bases fit TRBD2. The junction had 5 bases not matched to a gene; V was cut back by 8 bases and J by 3 bases. The CDR3 sequence is 15 residues long.

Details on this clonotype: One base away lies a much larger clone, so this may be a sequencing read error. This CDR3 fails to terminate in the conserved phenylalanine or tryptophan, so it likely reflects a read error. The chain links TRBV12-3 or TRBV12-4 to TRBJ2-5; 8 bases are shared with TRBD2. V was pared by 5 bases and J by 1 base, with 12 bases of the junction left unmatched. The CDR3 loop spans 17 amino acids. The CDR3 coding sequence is TGTGCCAGCAGTACTCTATCCCGCGGGAGGTTCCAAGAGACCCAGTACCTC. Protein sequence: CASSTLSRGRFQETQYL.